This T cell receptor (beta chain) appears in the sequencing data of a study of lymphopenia after photon versus proton radiotherapy. Using immunoSEQ multiplex PCR, the repertoire was profiled, and TCRdb retains in-frame clones only, with some absent. The sample yields about 16,000 clones, 80% to 90% seen once. This TCR was sampled from a man between 70 and 80 years old with pancreatic cancer. Here the sequenced sample was peripheral blood, taken from a patient treated with proton-based radiotherapy.

The chain's CDR3 is CTSSRGPRQGAREKLFF. As DNA, the CDR3 is TGCACCAGCAGCCGAGGACCGAGGCAGGGGGCGCGTGAAAAACTGTTTTTT. The rearrangement joins TRBV1 to TRBJ1-4; the table's D gene call, TRBD1, was not cross checked with the DNA. TRBV1 is termed a pseudogene. The CDR3 is 17 residues long.